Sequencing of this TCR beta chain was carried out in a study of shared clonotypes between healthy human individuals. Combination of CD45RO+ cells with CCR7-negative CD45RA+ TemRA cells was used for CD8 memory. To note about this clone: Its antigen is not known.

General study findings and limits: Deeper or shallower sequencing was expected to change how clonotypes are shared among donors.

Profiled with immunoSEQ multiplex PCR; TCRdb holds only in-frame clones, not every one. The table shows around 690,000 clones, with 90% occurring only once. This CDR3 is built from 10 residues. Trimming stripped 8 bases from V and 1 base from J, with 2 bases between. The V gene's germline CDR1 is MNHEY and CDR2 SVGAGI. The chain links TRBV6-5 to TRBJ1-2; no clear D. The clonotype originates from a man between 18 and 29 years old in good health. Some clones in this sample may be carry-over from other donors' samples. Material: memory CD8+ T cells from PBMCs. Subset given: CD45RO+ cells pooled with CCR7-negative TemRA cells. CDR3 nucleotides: TGTGCCAGCTATAACTATGGCTACACCTTC. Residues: CASYNYGYTF.